The next 25 T cell receptor beta chains were all read from a single sample in a study of blood T cells in healthy people across ages. Next came a second PCR, run for roughly 7 to 12 cycles, which used a sample-barcoded 5' primer along with a J-beta primer mix. TCRdb processed the 5' RACE reads anew with MiXCR; each CDR3 protein has one entry. Among 600,000 to 1,000,000 distinct CDR3 sequences, 20% to 25% were seen once, and the ten largest hold 3% to 4.5%. This sample was also put to use in a study of T cells of mothers and their children.

Sequencing was done on a sample of blood. The receptors were gathered from a boy between 5 and 17 years old in good health.

J is TRBJ1-2 and V is TRBV20-1, with no clear D. Germline CDR1 is DFQATT and CDR2 is SNEGSKA (reference sequence). The ends were cut back, 3 bases at V and 0 bases at J, with 11 bases in the middle. The CDR3 totals 14 residues. CDR3: CSASYGIANYGYTF. The CDR3 bases are TGCAGTGCTAGTTACGGAATAGCTAACTATGGCTACACCTTC.

J is TRBJ1-4 and V is TRBV29-1; D unclear. This CDR3 region has 13 residues. V shed 6 bases and J shed 5 bases, with 13 bases lying between them. Germline V gene lookup returns CDR1 SQVTM and CDR2 ANQGSEA. In DNA, the CDR3 is TGCAGCGTAAGATTGTCAGAGAATGAAAAACTGTTTTTT. It codes for CSVRLSENEKLFF.

The sample holds a few counts of this clonotype. The genes are TRBV3-1 and TRBJ2-3; D unclear. This CDR3 has 15 amino acids. Trimming removed 2 bases at V and 1 base at J, with 10 bases between. The germline gives CDR1 LGHDT, CDR2 YNNKEL (reference sequence). The CDR3 sequence is CASSQLTDGTDTQYF. CDR3 coding DNA: TGTGCCAGCAGCCAACTGACGGACGGCACAGATACGCAGTATTTT.

This sequence joins TRBV29-1 and TRBJ2-5; 10 nucleotides agree with TRBD2. With 7 bases clipped from V and 3 bases from J, the junction kept 5 bases outside the gene matches. CDR1 is SQVTM and CDR2 is ANQGSEA in the germline V gene. This CDR3 contains 13 residues. DNA for the CDR3: TGCAGCGGGGAACTAGCGGGAAAAGAGACCCAGTACTTC. Protein sequence: CSGELAGKETQYF.

This chain links TRBV7-9 with TRBJ2-5; TRBD2 might be the D (6 bases). The CDR3 spans 16 residues. The V end was cut by 7 bases, the J end by 0 bases, with 18 bases between. The germline gives CDR1 SEHNR, CDR2 FQNEAQ (reference sequence). The CDR3 loop reads CASTGGELVDQETQYF. The CDR3, as DNA: TGTGCCAGCACCGGGGGTGAATTAGTGGACCAAGAGACCCAGTACTTC.

This clonotype appeared many times. This rearrangement joins TRBV4-3 to TRBJ2-1; 7 bases are a match to TRBD1. The CDR3 is 16 residues long. Trimming at V came to 0 bases and at J to 1 base, leaving 3 bases not matched to a gene. CDR1 is LGHNA and CDR2 is YSLEER in the germline V gene. The CDR3 loop is CASSQDSGGSYNEQFF. CDR3 coding DNA: TGCGCCAGCAGCCAAGACTCAGGGGGATCCTACAATGAGCAGTTCTTC.

The V call is TRBV12-3 or TRBV12-4, the J call TRBJ2-4; D perhaps matches TRBD1 (5 bases). V was cut by 2 bases and J by 3 bases, with 11 bases left in between. The CDR3 is made up of 15 amino acids. The CDR3 nucleotides are TGTGCCAGCAGTTTACGACAGTCCAACAAAAACATTCAGTACTTC. Protein sequence: CASSLRQSNKNIQYF.

The rearrangement joins TRBV2 to TRBJ2-5, with a weak D call TRBD1 (6 bases). Trimming removed 11 bases from V and 0 bases from J, with 22 bases in between. Germline assignment: CDR1 SNHLY and CDR2 FYNNEI. The CDR3 has 16 residues. The CDR3 DNA is TGTGCCGCACAGGGTGATCTCAATCGGTACCAAGAGACCCAGTACTTC. Protein: CAAQGDLNRYQETQYF.

This clonotype occurred a few times. The V gene is TRBV12-3 or TRBV12-4, the J gene TRBJ2-3, with TRBD2 matching over 8 bases. The CDR3 runs to 15 residues. The junction had 2 bases not matched to a gene; V was cut back by 3 bases and J by 0 bases. CDR3 residues: CASSFSGASTDTQYF. CDR3 nucleotide sequence: TGTGCCAGCAGTTTTAGCGGGGCTAGCACAGATACGCAGTATTTT.

The chain's CDR3 is CASSLSGGARNEKLFF. The CDR3 region has the DNA TGTGCCAGCAGCTTATCAGGGGGCGCGAGAAATGAAAAACTGTTTTTT. J is TRBJ1-4 and V is TRBV7-2; the match to TRBD1 covers 8 bases. The CDR3 is 16 amino acids. Trimming at V came to 2 bases and at J to 5 bases, leaving 7 bases not matched to a gene. From germline, CDR1 is SGHTA and CDR2 FQGNSA.

The chain recombines TRBV4-1 with TRBJ2-1, with D unresolved. V lost 8 bases, J lost 8 bases, and 7 bases lay in between. Germline V lookup: CDR1 MGHRA, CDR2 YSYEKL. This CDR3 has 10 residues. The DNA for the CDR3 is TGCGCCAGCGGGTACGATGAGCAGTTCTTC. This codes for CASGYDEQFF.

Notes on this clonotype: The junction departs from germline at one end; a sequencing error may be responsible. The chain carries TRBV28 and TRBJ2-5; 11 bases agree with TRBD1. Germline V gives CDR1 MDHEN, CDR2 SYDVKM. CDR3 length: 11 residues. The CDR3 DNA reads as TGTGCCAGCAGTTATGGACAGGGGGCCCACTTC. The encoded protein is CASSYGQGAHF.

The count of this clonotype is one. V gene TRBV28 combines with J gene TRBJ2-5; TRBD1 might be the D (5 bases). The tail of the sequence fits TRBJ2-7 better, so the J call may be wrong. Germline CDR1 MDHEN, CDR2 SYDVKM. The CDR3 is made up of 15 amino acids. This chain's CDR3 is CASSSHPTEDYEQYF. The CDR3 coding sequence is TGTGCCAGCAGCTCCCATCCGACAGAAGACTACGAGCAGTACTTC.

The rearrangement uses TRBV29-1 and TRBJ2-3; unclear D gene. V shed 0 bases and J shed 5 bases, with 6 bases lying between them. Germline assignment: CDR1 SQVTM and CDR2 ANQGSEA. This CDR3 comprises 12 residues. For the CDR3, the DNA is TGCAGCGTTGAAGATATAGGAGATACGCAGTATTTT. Its translation is CSVEDIGDTQYF.

The chain employs TRBV6-5 and TRBJ2-1; D remains unclear. The CDR3 is 15 residues long. V was cut by 10 bases and J by 0 bases, with 16 bases left in between. Germline-derived CDR1 and CDR2 are MNHEY and SVGAGI. The CDR3 region is CATHSHFNSYNEQFF. The DNA for the CDR3 is TGTGCCACCCATTCCCATTTCAACTCCTACAATGAGCAGTTCTTC.

As regards this clonotype: One end of the junction does not line up with germline, which may come from a read error. This chain links TRBV6-5 with TRBJ2-7; D not resolved. The length of the CDR3 is 15 residues. Germline CDR1 MNHEY, CDR2 SVGAGI. The CDR3 coding sequence is TGCGCCAGCAGTAACGGACGGTTATTCTCCTACGAGCAGTACTTC. It specifies CASSNGRLFSYEQYF.

This clonotype was counted only a few times. The J gene is TRBJ1-4, the V gene TRBV10-3; D is perhaps TRBD1 (6 bases). This CDR3 contains 14 residues. The V gene lost 6 bases and the J gene lost 8 bases, with 16 bases spanning the gap. Germline lookup yields CDR1 ENHRY and CDR2 SYGVKD. In nucleotides, the CDR3 is TGTGCCATCAGCATCGACGGGGGGCAGGAAAAACTGTTTTTT. This gives the protein CAISIDGGQEKLFF.

This chain uses TRBV20-1 with TRBJ2-7; D may be TRBD2 (6 bases). CDR3 size: 16 residues. The V end was cut by 4 bases, the J end by 0 bases, with 19 bases between. Germline V lookup: CDR1 DFQATT, CDR2 SNEGSKA (reference sequence). DNA of the CDR3: TGCAGTGCTAACCGGGAGCCGGCTAGCGTCTCCTACGAGCAGTACTTC. Protein: CSANREPASVSYEQYF.

This clonotype was counted a few times. The gene calls are TRBV4-3 and TRBJ2-4; D is undetermined. The germline V and J ends were trimmed by 6 bases and 4 bases, with 16 bases remaining between them. This CDR3 has 15 amino acids. Germline CDR1 is LGHNA and CDR2 is YSLEER. The CDR3: CASSDLRIGKNIQYF. The CDR3 nucleotides are TGCGCCAGCAGTGACCTCCGGATTGGGAAAAACATTCAGTACTTC.

The chain uses TRBV6-1 and TRBJ1-5, with no clear D. V dropped 1 base and J dropped 3 bases, with 10 bases sitting between them. Germline V lookup: CDR1 MNHNS, CDR2 SASEGT. This CDR3 is built from 15 residues. CDR3 protein: CASSEGFTVNQPQHF. In DNA, the CDR3 is TGTGCCAGCAGTGAAGGTTTTACAGTCAATCAGCCCCAGCATTTT.

About this clonotype itself: One junction end disagrees with the germline gene, perhaps due to a read error. The rearrangement uses TRBV7-3 and TRBJ2-5, with TRBD1 as a possible D gene (6 bases). Germline V gives CDR1 SGHTA, CDR2 FQGTGA. The CDR3 length is 14 residues. CDR3 protein: CASSLGGMKETQYF. The CDR3 DNA sequence: TGCGCCAGCAGCTTAGGGGGAATGAAAGAGACCCAGTACTTC.

The V and J genes are TRBV4-3 and TRBJ1-1; TRBD1 matches 10 bases. Germline V gives CDR1 LGHNA, CDR2 YSLEER. The V segment lost 0 bases and the J segment 10 bases; nucleotides outside the gene matches: 5. CDR3 length: 14 amino acids. Here the CDR3 reads CASSQDLGQGRAFF. The CDR3 DNA is TGCGCCAGCAGCCAAGATCTGGGACAGGGGCGAGCTTTCTTT.

This clonotype was observed a handful of times. The chain employs TRBV6-5 and TRBJ1-2, with a possible D match to TRBD1 (6 bases). There are 13 residues in the CDR3. Germline V lookup: CDR1 MNHEY, CDR2 SVGAGI. V gave up 5 bases and J gave up 6 bases, with 13 bases separating them. CDR3 coding DNA: TGTGCCAGCAGTCCCCAGGGGCTCCATGGCTACACCTTC. This codes for CASSPQGLHGYTF.

In this sample, this clonotype turned up a few times. The DNA for the CDR3 is TGTGCCAGCAGCTTAGCCCCTTCAGGGATCTATGGCTACACCTTC. Translated, it gives CASSLAPSGIYGYTF. The chain carries TRBV7-6 and TRBJ1-2; tentatively, D is TRBD1 (5 bases). Germline lookup yields CDR1 SGHVS and CDR2 FNYEAQ. V was shortened by 0 bases and J by 4 bases, with 12 bases between the two germline ends. The length of the CDR3 is 15 residues.

To note about this clonotype: A much more abundant neighbour one base away suggests this may be a read error. In this CDR3 the conserved last residue, phenylalanine or tryptophan, is missing, so a read error is likely. J is TRBJ2-1 and V is TRBV7-9; TRBD1 or TRBD2 may be the D gene (5 bases each). The closer fit of TRBJ2-5 to the DNA end suggests the J call may be wrong. CDR3 length: 13 amino acids. Germline CDR1 is SEHNR and CDR2 is FQNEAQ (reference sequence). The CDR3 sequence: CASSDGHGGTQYL. The CDR3 bases are TGTGCCAGCAGCGACGGGCATGGGGGAACCCAGTACCTC.